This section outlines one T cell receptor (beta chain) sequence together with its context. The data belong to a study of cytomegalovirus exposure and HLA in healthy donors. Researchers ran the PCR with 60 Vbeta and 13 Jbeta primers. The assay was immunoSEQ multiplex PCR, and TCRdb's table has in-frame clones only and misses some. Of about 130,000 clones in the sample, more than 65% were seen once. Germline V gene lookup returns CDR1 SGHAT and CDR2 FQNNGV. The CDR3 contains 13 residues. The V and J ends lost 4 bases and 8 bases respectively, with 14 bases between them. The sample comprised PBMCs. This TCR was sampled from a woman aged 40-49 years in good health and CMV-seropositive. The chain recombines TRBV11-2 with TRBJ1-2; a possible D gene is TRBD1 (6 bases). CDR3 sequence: CASSSLQGGGYTF. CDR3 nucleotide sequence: TGTGCCAGCAGCTCCCTACAGGGTGGAGGCTACACCTTC.